The 26 T cell receptor beta chains presented below share a single source sample, sequenced in a study of T-cell reconstitution after alpha-beta-depleted transplantation in children. The authors prepared the TCRbeta library with unique molecular identifiers. TCRdb ran MiXCR on the PCR reads and lists one entry per CDR3 protein. The sample lists hundreds of thousands of distinct CDR3 sequences, approximately 9.6% occurring once. The source material was PBMCs from the stem cell graft donor, sampled from the stem cell graft. The receptors stem from a human donor who donated a stem cell graft to a child with SCID.

This clonotype was observed a handful of times. The chain carries TRBV6-5 and TRBJ2-2; 13 bases agree with TRBD2. From germline, CDR1 is MNHEY and CDR2 SVGAGI. This CDR3 is 16 amino acids long. V lost 2 bases to trimming and J lost 4 bases; unmatched junction nucleotides: 1. The CDR3 is CASSYGTSGVTGELFF. In DNA, the CDR3 is TGTGCCAGCAGTTACGGGACTAGCGGGGTCACCGGGGAGCTGTTTTTT.

The chain combines TRBV5-1 with TRBJ1-6, with TRBD1 matching 10 bases. The CDR3 runs to 18 residues. V lost 0 bases, J lost 7 bases, and 10 bases stayed unmatched. Germline V gene lookup returns CDR1 SGHRS and CDR2 YFSETQ. The CDR3 spells CASSLDLSRTGGNSPLHF. In DNA, the CDR3 is TGCGCCAGCAGCTTGGATTTGTCTAGGACAGGGGGAAATTCACCCCTCCACTTT.

The chain has TRBV25-1 and TRBJ1-4; D possibly corresponds to TRBD1 (5 bases). Trimming removed 7 bases at V and 4 bases at J, with 16 bases between. The germline CDR1 and CDR2 sequences are MGHDK and SYGVNS. The CDR3 has 15 amino acids. The DNA for the CDR3 is TGTGCCAGCACTGGAGGGGCAGACTTTAATGAAAAACTGTTTTTT. Translated: CASTGGADFNEKLFF.

This clonotype turned up a few times. The DNA of the CDR3 is TGTGCTAGTGGTTTGGGAGCGGGCAATGAGCAGTTCTTC. Translated: CASGLGAGNEQFF. The chain has TRBV12-5 and TRBJ2-1; D is perhaps TRBD2 (6 bases). Trimming pared 1 base from V and 6 bases from J, leaving 7 bases between. CDR3 length: 13 residues. Germline V gene sequence: CDR1 LGHNT, CDR2 FRNRAP.

This clonotype was counted a few times. The rearrangement joins TRBV27 to TRBJ1-1; possible D gene TRBD1, 6 bases. Germline loops: CDR1 MNHEY, CDR2 SMNVEV (reference sequence). There are 13 residues in the CDR3. Trimming cost V 7 bases and J 7 bases, with 16 bases left between them. The CDR3 DNA is TGTGCCAGCAAGCCACAGGGTTTTCTTGAAGCTTTCTTT. Its translation is CASKPQGFLEAFF.

This clonotype was recorded a few times. The chain recombines TRBV20-1 with TRBJ2-2, with a weak D call TRBD1 (6 bases). Germline CDR1 is DFQATT and CDR2 is SNEGSKA (reference sequence). The CDR3 loop spans 14 amino acids. Trimming removed 3 bases at V and 4 bases at J, with 12 bases between. As DNA, the CDR3 is TGCAGTGCTAGGGGAGACAGGCCCACCGGGGAGCTGTTTTTT. Protein: CSARGDRPTGELFF.

V and J are TRBV5-1 and TRBJ2-5, with 13 bases matching TRBD2. V lost 4 bases and J lost 2; bases outside the gene matches: 11. The germline gives CDR1 SGHRS, CDR2 YFSETQ. This CDR3 is built from 18 residues. The CDR3 loop is CASSSRTSGGQFQETQYF. The CDR3 bases are TGCGCCAGCAGCAGTCGGACTAGCGGGGGCCAATTTCAAGAGACCCAGTACTTC.

This clonotype was picked up many times. The chain is built from TRBV12-3 or TRBV12-4 and TRBJ2-1, with 10 bases that match TRBD2. The CDR3 is made up of 16 amino acids. V was clipped by 5 bases and J by 1 base; unmatched bases: 5. In DNA form, the CDR3 reads TGTGCCAGCAGTCCTAGACTAGCGGGTTCCTACAATGAGCAGTTCTTC. Residues: CASSPRLAGSYNEQFF.

In this sample, this clonotype turned up a few times. The chain carries TRBV5-1 and TRBJ2-1, with TRBD2 matching over 10 bases. J lost 7 bases, V lost 1 base, and 5 bases had no gene match. The CDR3 runs to 15 residues. Germline CDR1 SGHRS, CDR2 YFSETQ. In nucleotides, the CDR3 is TGCGCCAGCAGCTTGACCCTGACTAGCGGGAATGAGCAGTTCTTC. Translated: CASSLTLTSGNEQFF.

This clonotype was found a few times. V gene TRBV13 combines with J gene TRBJ2-1; 9 nucleotides match TRBD2. Losses at the gene ends were 7 bases for V and 5 bases for J; bases not matched to a gene: 12. The length of the CDR3 is 16 residues. Germline CDR1 reads PRHDT; CDR2 reads FYEKMQ (reference sequence). The CDR3 reads CASNQRGSGGNNEQFF. The CDR3 region has the DNA TGTGCCAGCAACCAAAGGGGTAGCGGGGGTAACAATGAGCAGTTCTTC.

This chain joins TRBV29-1 and TRBJ2-1; D remains unclear. The CDR3 spans 13 residues. Germline lookup yields CDR1 SQVTM and CDR2 ANQGSEA. Trimming took 2 bases from V and 5 from J, leaving 10 bases between them. In DNA, the CDR3 is TGCAGCGTTGAAAGGCCCAGAAACAATGAGCAGTTCTTC. Translated: CSVERPRNNEQFF.

The rearrangement joins TRBV3-1 to TRBJ2-7; 7 nucleotides agree with TRBD1. CDR1 and CDR2 (germline): LGHDT, YNNKEL (reference sequence). This CDR3 spans 15 amino acids. V lost 1 base to trimming and J lost 0 bases; unmatched junction nucleotides: 3. CDR3 sequence: CASSQGTGSSYEQYF. The CDR3 DNA reads TGTGCCAGCAGCCAAGGGACAGGAAGCTCCTACGAGCAGTACTTC.

This clonotype showed up many times. This chain links TRBV5-4 with TRBJ1-6; D unresolved. There are 15 residues in the CDR3. Germline CDR1 reads SGHNT; CDR2 reads YYREEE (reference sequence). V dropped 0 bases and J dropped 6 bases, with 10 bases sitting between them. The CDR3 sequence: CASSLALGSNSPLHF. The CDR3 region has the DNA TGTGCCAGCAGCTTGGCTTTAGGGAGTAATTCACCCCTCCACTTT.

The chain joins TRBV5-1 to TRBJ2-2, with 10 bases lining up with TRBD2. Germline CDR1 is SGHRS and CDR2 is YFSETQ. V dropped 4 bases and J dropped 2; count of bases not matched to a gene: 11. The CDR3 extends over 18 amino acids. CDR3 sequence reads: CASSRLASGGPNTGELFF. In DNA form, the CDR3 reads TGCGCCAGCAGCCGCTTGGCTAGCGGGGGACCAAACACCGGGGAGCTGTTTTTT. Looking up the rest from reference TRBV5-1 and TRBJ2-2 gives the full variable domain: KAGVTQTPRYLIKTRGQQVTLSCSPISGHRSVSWYQQTPGQGLQFLFEYFSETQRNKGNFPGRFSGRQFSNSRSEMNVSTLELGDSALYLCASSRLASGGPNTGELFFGEGSRLTVL.

This clonotype was detected many times. The chain carries TRBV4-2 and TRBJ2-7; D might be TRBD1 or TRBD2, each matching 5 bases. CDR1 is LGHNA, CDR2 YNFKEQ, per germline. The CDR3 loop spans 15 amino acids. Trimming cost V 4 bases and J 2 bases, with 15 bases left between them. The CDR3 protein is CASSPHGDQTYEQYF. For the CDR3, the DNA is TGTGCCAGCAGCCCTCATGGGGACCAAACCTACGAGCAGTACTTC.

The table lists this clonotype with many counts. The chain recombines TRBV20-1 with TRBJ2-5; maybe TRBD2 (6 bases). V lost 5 bases to trimming and J lost 5 bases, with 12 bases between them. This CDR3 has 12 amino acids. Germline CDR1 is DFQATT and CDR2 is SNEGSKA (reference sequence). The CDR3, as DNA: TGCAGTGCTGAACTAGCTCGGGAGACCCAGTACTTC. It specifies CSAELARETQYF.

This clonotype came up many times. This chain joins TRBV12-3 or TRBV12-4 and TRBJ1-5; D uncertain. The CDR3 contains 16 residues. Trimming pared 0 bases from V and 5 bases from J, leaving 14 bases between. This CDR3 reads CASSLARSGRDQPQHF. The CDR3 DNA reads TGTGCCAGCAGTTTAGCGCGATCTGGCCGCGATCAGCCCCAGCATTTT.

V gene TRBV9 combines with J gene TRBJ2-4, with TRBD1 matching 8 bases. The CDR3 totals 16 residues. Losses at the gene ends were 3 bases for V and 8 bases for J; bases not matched to a gene: 13. Germline CDR1 is SGDLS and CDR2 is YYNGEE. The CDR3 nucleotides read TGTGCCAGCAGCGCCCCACAGGGGGTAATTTCTCACATTCAGTACTTC. This codes for CASSAPQGVISHIQYF.

This clonotype was detected many times. This CDR3 reads CASSRQIGTEAFF. CDR3 coding DNA: TGTGCCAGCAGTAGACAGATTGGAACTGAAGCTTTCTTT. V gene TRBV12-3 or TRBV12-4 combines with J gene TRBJ1-1, with a weak D call TRBD1 (5 bases). This CDR3 is built from 13 residues. V gave up 5 bases and J gave up 5 bases, with 12 bases separating them.

The sample holds a few counts of this clonotype. The J gene is TRBJ2-7, the V gene TRBV27; D might be TRBD2 (7 bases). The CDR3 has 14 residues. V was cut by 6 bases and J by 4 bases, with 16 bases left in between. Germline CDR1 and CDR2: MNHEY and SMNVEV (reference sequence). The CDR3 spells CASRTHREGYEQYF. The CDR3 nucleotides are TGTGCCAGCAGGACTCACAGGGAGGGGTACGAGCAGTACTTC.

This clonotype was recorded only once. One junction end does not reproduce the germline sequence, and a read error may be involved. J is TRBJ2-3 and V is TRBV7-4; tentatively, D is TRBD1 (5 bases). The CDR3 length is 15 residues. CDR1 SGHVT and CDR2 SQSDAQ come from the germline V gene. The CDR3 bases are TGTGCCTCCTGCCAAGTTGGGGCTGGCACAGATTCGCAGTATTTT. This codes for CASCQVGAGTDSQYF.

This clonotype was seen at least ten times. The V call is TRBV7-9, the J call TRBJ2-1, with D unclear. Deletions cut 1 base from V and 0 bases from J, with 7 bases between. Looked up from germline, CDR1 is SEHNR and CDR2 is FQNEAQ (reference sequence). The CDR3 runs to 15 residues. CDR3 bases: TGTGCCAGCAGCTTAGTTGCGGTCTCCTACAATGAGCAGTTCTTC. Its translation: CASSLVAVSYNEQFF. The full variable domain, in which reference TRBV7-9 and TRBJ2-1 provide the parts outside the CDR3, is DTGVSQNPRHKITKRGQNVTFRCDPISEHNRLYWYRQTLGQGPEFLTYFQNEAQLEKSRLLSDRFSAERPKGSFSTLEIQRTEQGDSAMYLCASSLVAVSYNEQFFGPGTRLTVL.

Only a few counts were recorded for this clonotype. The chain recombines TRBV12-3 or TRBV12-4 with TRBJ2-7; D is perhaps TRBD2 (5 bases). The CDR3 extends over 14 amino acids. Deletions cut 6 bases from V and 2 bases from J, with 14 bases between. The chain's CDR3 is CASSLGMPTYEQYF. CDR3 coding DNA: TGTGCCAGCAGCCTCGGGATGCCAACCTACGAGCAGTACTTC.

In its sample, this clonotype was seen a few times. This sequence joins TRBV20-1 and TRBJ1-2; 7 positions match TRBD1. The CDR3 length is 13 residues. The V and J ends lost 6 bases and 11 bases, in that order; junction bases with no gene match: 15. Germline V CDR1 and CDR2: DFQATT, SNEGSKA (reference sequence). CDR3 protein: CSARGTTALDYTF. For the CDR3, the DNA is TGCAGTGCCAGGGGGACGACGGCGCTTGATTACACCTTC.

This sequence joins TRBV7-7 and TRBJ2-5, with no clear D. Germline CDR1 reads SSHAT; CDR2 reads FNYEAQ (reference sequence). The V and J ends lost 4 bases and 2 bases respectively, with 14 bases between them. The CDR3 is made up of 15 amino acids. This CDR3 is CASSSTLTPQETQYF. The CDR3 region has the DNA TGTGCCAGCAGCTCCACCCTGACACCTCAAGAGACCCAGTACTTC.

This clonotype showed up just a few times. The V and J genes are TRBV20-1 and TRBJ1-2; 7 bases agree with TRBD1. The trim removed 6 bases at V and 4 bases at J, leaving 5 bases unmatched. This CDR3 spans 12 amino acids. Germline lookup yields CDR1 DFQATT and CDR2 SNEGSKA (reference sequence). As DNA, the CDR3 is TGCAGTGCCCCGACAGGGATCTATGGCTACACCTTC. This sequence encodes CSAPTGIYGYTF.